This TCR beta chain was obtained from a study of T cell responses to AZD1222 COVID-19 vaccine. Study findings and constraints: Repertoires were obtained solely post-peak T cell response. Seropositivity was recorded at baseline in only a handful of AZD1222 recipients. Vaccination with two AZD1222 doses was followed by a rise in Spike-specific TCR breadth and depth. It should be noted that donors were predominantly white British and more often female, and clonal diversity was possibly underestimated.

The table lists this clone with a few counts. Its antigen is as yet unknown. This CDR3 is built from 17 residues. The germline V gene encodes CDR1 LNHDA and CDR2 SQIVND (reference sequence). Trimming stripped 0 bases from V and 4 bases from J, with 18 bases between. The repertoire was sequenced with immunoSEQ multiplex PCR; TCRdb's copy has only in-frame clones and lacks some. The sample carries around 210,000 clones, approximately 94% recorded once. This specimen was peripheral blood, taken 28 days after the second dose of the MenACWY control vaccine. This receptor was identified in an adult who received the MenACWY meningococcal vaccine as a control. This sequence joins TRBV19 and TRBJ2-5; D might be TRBD2 (6 bases). The CDR3 here is CASSIDRGGGTLETQYF. In DNA, the CDR3 is TGTGCCAGTAGTATAGATCGTGGGGGAGGCACTTTAGAGACCCAGTACTTC.